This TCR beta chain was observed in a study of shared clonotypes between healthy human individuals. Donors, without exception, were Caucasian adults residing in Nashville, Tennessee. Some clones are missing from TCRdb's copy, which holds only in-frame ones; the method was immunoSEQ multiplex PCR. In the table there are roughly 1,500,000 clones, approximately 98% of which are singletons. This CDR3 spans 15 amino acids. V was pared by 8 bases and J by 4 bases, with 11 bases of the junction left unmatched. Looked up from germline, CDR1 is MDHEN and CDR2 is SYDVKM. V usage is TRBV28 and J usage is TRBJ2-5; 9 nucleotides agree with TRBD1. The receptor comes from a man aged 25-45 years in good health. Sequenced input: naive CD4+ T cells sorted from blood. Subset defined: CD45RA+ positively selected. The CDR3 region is CASLIAGQGIETQYF. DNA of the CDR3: TGTGCCAGCTTGATTGCCGGACAGGGGATAGAGACCCAGTACTTC.